Following are 14 T cell receptor beta chains from one sample sequenced in a study of OX40 agonist ivuxolimab in advanced cancers. Measured with immunoSEQ multiplex PCR; TCRdb has only the in-frame clones, and not every one. The table lists tens of thousands of clones, about four fifths of them singletons. The sample was CD4+ or CD8+ T cells sorted from blood, taken in a trial of the OX40 agonist ivuxolimab. All receptors come from an adult with an advanced solid tumor such as melanoma, head and neck, liver or kidney cancer.

The chain is built from TRBV29-1 and TRBJ1-1; 9 positions agree with TRBD1. Germline-derived CDR1 and CDR2 are SQVTM and ANQGSEA. J was trimmed by 5 bases and V by 3 bases; bases with no gene match: 1. The CDR3 loop spans 12 amino acids. The CDR3, as DNA: TGCAGCGTTGAGACAGGGGGGACTGAAGCTTTCTTT. Its translation: CSVETGGTEAFF.

The gene calls are TRBV30 and TRBJ2-5, with D tentatively TRBD2 (6 bases). Germline V gene data show CDR1 as GTSNPN and CDR2 as SVGIG (reference sequence). The V end was cut by 5 bases, the J end by 4 bases, with 11 bases between. There are 12 residues in the CDR3. CDR3 sequence (DNA): TGTGCCTGGGAGGACGGGGGAGAGACCCAGTACTTC. It is translated as CAWEDGGETQYF.

The chain couples TRBV7-8 to TRBJ2-2; 7 nucleotides align to TRBD1. The CDR3 covers 16 residues. V trimming: 5 bases; J trimming: 6 bases; junction bases outside the gene matches: 12. Germline loops: CDR1 SGHVS, CDR2 FQNEAQ. CDR3 amino acids: CASSPRDSWSAGELFF. In DNA form, the CDR3 reads TGTGCCAGCAGCCCAAGGGACAGTTGGTCCGCCGGGGAGCTGTTTTTT.

J is TRBJ2-3 and V is TRBV7-9, with 8 nucleotides matching TRBD1. V trimming: 5 bases; J trimming: 2 bases; junction bases outside the gene matches: 9. Germline CDR1 is SEHNR and CDR2 is FQNEAQ (reference sequence). The CDR3 length is 16 residues. CDR3 loop: CASSITGGLTTDTQYF. The CDR3 DNA sequence: TGTGCCAGCAGCATTACAGGGGGTTTAACCACAGATACGCAGTATTTT.

The gene calls are TRBV7-9 and TRBJ1-2; 7 bases match TRBD1. The CDR3 length is 15 residues. The V gene's germline CDR1 is SEHNR and CDR2 FQNEAQ (reference sequence). J was trimmed by 4 bases and V by 5 bases; bases with no gene match: 10. The CDR3 is CASSRSDRFLYGYTF. CDR3 coding DNA: TGTGCCAGCAGCCGATCGGACAGGTTTCTCTATGGCTACACCTTC.

The CDR3 DNA is TGTGCCAGCAGCCGGGGACTACTCTACGAGCAGTACTTC. Translation: CASSRGLLYEQYF. This rearrangement joins TRBV5-6 to TRBJ2-5, with TRBD2 matching 7 bases. With the DNA end fitting TRBJ2-7 better, the J assignment may be wrong. This CDR3 is built from 13 residues. CDR1 and CDR2 from the germline V gene are SGHDT and YYEEEE.

V usage is TRBV5-1 and J usage is TRBJ1-4; 11 nucleotides agree with TRBD1. Germline V gene data show CDR1 as SGHRS and CDR2 as YFSETQ. With 5 bases clipped from V and 11 bases from J, the junction kept 8 bases outside the gene matches. This CDR3 comprises 14 residues. The CDR3 reads CASRPSGQGAKLFF. CDR3 bases: TGCGCCAGCAGACCATCAGGACAGGGGGCGAAACTGTTTTTT.

The V and J genes are TRBV5-4 and TRBJ2-2; TRBD1 matches 8 bases. CDR3 length: 17 residues. The germline V gene encodes CDR1 SGHNT and CDR2 YYREEE (reference sequence). V was clipped by 0 bases and J by 5 bases; unmatched bases: 9. The CDR3 protein is CASSLAVGQVGTGELFF. The CDR3 region has the DNA TGTGCCAGCAGCTTGGCTGTGGGACAGGTCGGAACCGGGGAGCTGTTTTTT.

The V and J genes are TRBV6-6 and TRBJ2-1; D gene unclear. The CDR3 spans 14 residues. CDR1 and CDR2 (germline): MNHNY, SVGAGI (reference sequence). The ends were cut back, 2 bases at V and 1 base at J, with 6 bases in the middle. CDR3: CASSYVGSYNEQFF. As DNA, the CDR3 is TGTGCCAGCAGTTACGTGGGTTCCTACAATGAGCAGTTCTTC.

This rearrangement joins TRBV6-5 to TRBJ1-6; 10 nucleotides line up with TRBD1. In germline, CDR1 is MNHEY, CDR2 SVGAGI. CDR3 length: 15 residues. Trimming at V came to 2 bases and at J to 8 bases, leaving 3 bases not matched to a gene. This CDR3 is CASSYRGTGDSPLHF. CDR3 sequence (DNA): TGTGCCAGCAGTTACAGAGGGACAGGGGATTCACCCCTCCACTTT.

About this clone: One junction end disagrees with the germline gene, perhaps due to a read error. The rearrangement uses TRBV7-7 and TRBJ2-3; 8 nucleotides agree with TRBD1. Germline CDR1 and CDR2: SSHAT and FNYEAQ (reference sequence). The CDR3 is 16 residues long. CDR3 DNA: TGTGCTAGCAGCTTTAGTGCAGGGGGCGGGGCAGATACGCAGTATTTT. Amino acids: CASSFSAGGGADTQYF.

A single count supports this clone. The chain has TRBV6-1 and TRBJ2-3, with 15 bases matching TRBD2. V trimming: 4 bases; J trimming: 4 bases; junction bases outside the gene matches: 0. Per germline, CDR1 MNHNS and CDR2 SASEGT. CDR3 length equals 15 residues. In DNA, the CDR3 is TGTGCCAGCAGTGGGACTAGCGGGGGGGCAGATACGCAGTATTTT. Its protein product is CASSGTSGGADTQYF.

The chain carries TRBV11-1 and TRBJ1-1; D gene unclear. Germline CDR1 and CDR2: SGHAT and FQDESV (reference sequence). The length of the CDR3 is 12 residues. V lost 1 base, J lost 4 bases, and 4 bases lay in between. In DNA form, the CDR3 reads TGTGCCAGCAGCTTAGTGGTCACTGAAGCTTTCTTT. It translates to CASSLVVTEAFF.

This chain uses TRBV25-1 with TRBJ2-5; TRBD1 is a possible D gene (5 bases). Germline-derived CDR1 and CDR2 are MGHDK and SYGVNS. With 5 bases removed from V and 2 bases from J, the gap between germline ends came to 18 bases. This CDR3 spans 16 amino acids. CDR3 residues: CASSRNTGLEQETQYF. The CDR3 region has the DNA TGTGCCAGCAGTCGAAATACAGGTCTAGAACAAGAGACCCAGTACTTC.